This TCR beta chain was profiled in a study of T-cell memory formation after mild COVID-19. This clonotype was found many times. TCRdb redid the calling of the 5' RACE reads with MiXCR, one entry per CDR3 protein. The sample has tens of thousands of distinct CDR3 sequences, around 6.1% seen once. The TCR was taken from an adult who had mild COVID-19 (a few samples of this study predate the infection). Cell type and time point are not known. Material: PBMCs or a T cell subset sorted from them (not recorded which).

The CDR3 region has the DNA TGTGCCAGCAGTTACTCGCGCCTTGACAACACCTACGAGCAGTACTTC. Translated, it gives CASSYSRLDNTYEQYF. The V call is TRBV6-2 or TRBV6-3, the J call TRBJ2-7; unclear D gene. This CDR3 has 16 residues. In germline, CDR1 is MNHEY, CDR2 SVGEGT. Trimming pared 0 bases from V and 2 bases from J, leaving 14 bases between.